The clone carrying this TCR beta chain came up a few times. The antigen is not known. The sample originates from a study of cytomegalovirus exposure and HLA in healthy donors. Notes on the study in general: Owing to their indistinguishability, certain V segments, notably TRBV6-2 and TRBV6-3, were excluded. Most TCR sequences were uncommon, yet certain public TCRs appeared in many donors.

The PCR made use of 60 Vbeta and 13 Jbeta primers. Measured with immunoSEQ multiplex PCR; TCRdb has only the in-frame clones, and not every one. The sample shows 150,000 or so clones, around two thirds of them seen only once. The germline CDR1 and CDR2 sequences are SGHTA and FQGTGA. There are 15 residues in the CDR3. Unmatched junction bases numbered 6, after V lost 5 bases and J lost 7 bases. This clonotype originated in a man aged 25-45 years in good health and CMV-seropositive. The material sequenced was PBMCs. V gene TRBV7-3 combines with J gene TRBJ2-1; 12 bases are shared with TRBD2. CDR3 protein: CASSIGTSGYNEQFF. CDR3 sequence (DNA): TGTGCCAGCAGCATCGGGACTAGCGGGTATAATGAGCAGTTCTTC.